This T cell receptor (beta chain) was recovered during a study of T cell responses to AZD1222 COVID-19 vaccine. Whole-study results and caveats: The breadth and depth of Spike-specific TCRs increased once two AZD1222 doses had been given. Vaccine-associated CD4 TCRs ranged over spike, dominating at 160-218 and 743-854. Most donors were white British and more were female, and clonal diversity was possibly underestimated.

Details on this clone: As yet, its antigen is unknown.

V was clipped by 7 bases and J by 8 bases; unmatched bases: 5. The CDR3 contains 12 residues. Germline V CDR1 and CDR2: MNHEY, SVGAGI. Measured with immunoSEQ multiplex PCR; TCRdb has only the in-frame clones, and not every one. This sample has approximately 140,000 clones, with 70% to 90% found just once. The chain employs TRBV6-5 and TRBJ1-2, with 9 bases matching TRBD1. This clonotype originated in an adult in good health. Specimen: peripheral blood, collected on day 0 of AZD1222 vaccination. The CDR3 loop reads CASTGTGWGYTF. CDR3 sequence (DNA): TGTGCCAGCACCGGGACAGGGTGGGGCTACACCTTC.